This T cell receptor (beta chain) was profiled in a study of T-cell memory formation after mild COVID-19. The CDR3 extends over 15 amino acids. Trimming took off 5 bases at V and 0 bases at J, with 13 bases between the two ends. Amplification by 5'RACE using constant-segment primers produced TCR alpha and TCR beta cDNA libraries that carried sample barcodes and UMIs. TCRdb reprocessed the 5' RACE reads with MiXCR, giving one entry per CDR3 protein. Of 350,000 to 450,000 distinct CDR3 sequences listed, around 18% are singletons. Sequencing input: PBMCs or a T cell subset sorted from them (not recorded which). The TCR was taken from an adult woman who had mild COVID-19 (a few samples of this study predate the infection). Cell type and time point are not known. The chain employs TRBV12-3 or TRBV12-4 and TRBJ1-1; D is ambiguous. The CDR3 DNA is TGTGCCAGCAGTCCCTCGCCAGGTGTGAACACTGAAGCTTTCTTT. It codes for CASSPSPGVNTEAFF.